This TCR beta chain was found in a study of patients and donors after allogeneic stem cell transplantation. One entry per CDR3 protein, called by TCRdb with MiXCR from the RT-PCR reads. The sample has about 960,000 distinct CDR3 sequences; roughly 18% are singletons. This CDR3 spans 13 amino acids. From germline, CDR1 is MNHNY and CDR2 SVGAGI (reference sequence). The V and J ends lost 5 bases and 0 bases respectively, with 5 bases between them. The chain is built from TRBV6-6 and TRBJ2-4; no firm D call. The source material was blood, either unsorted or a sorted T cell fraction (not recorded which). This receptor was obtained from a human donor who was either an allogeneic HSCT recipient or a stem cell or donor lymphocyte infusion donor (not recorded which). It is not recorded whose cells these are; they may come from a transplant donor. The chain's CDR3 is CASSKVAKNIQYF. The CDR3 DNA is TGTGCCAGCAGTAAGGTAGCCAAAAACATTCAGTACTTC.